This entry features one T cell receptor beta chain sequence. The antigen is unknown. These data are taken from a study of chemoradiotherapy in HPV16-positive cancers. General study results and limits: Better recurrence-free survival went with HPV-responsive T-cell expansion in HPV16-positive patients.

TCRdb's table, derived via immunoSEQ multiplex PCR, lists solely in-frame clones and lacks some. Among around 12,000 clones, roughly 87% were seen once, and the ten largest hold 22%. The material was blood, obtained from a patient who underwent chemoradiotherapy. This clonotype was sampled from a human donor with HPV-associated anogenital cancer.

CDR3 loop: CASSPAGWDTQYF. The DNA of the CDR3 is TGTGCCAGCAGCCCTGCGGGGTGGGATACGCAGTATTTT. The chain links TRBV7-2 to TRBJ2-3; maybe TRBD2 (6 bases). The CDR3 is 13 residues long. Germline CDR1 SGHTA, CDR2 FQGNSA. Trimming left V 5 bases short and J 6 bases short, with 12 bases between.